These 4 T cell receptor beta chains originate from one sample sequenced in a study of blood T cells in healthy people across ages. Next came a second PCR, run for about 7 to 12 cycles, which used a sample-barcoded 5' primer along with a J-beta primer mix. TCRdb processed the 5' RACE reads anew with MiXCR; each CDR3 protein has one entry. Here the sample spans about 970,000 distinct CDR3 sequences, around 54% being singletons. The specimen was blood. The receptors were sampled from a woman between 55 and 75 years old in good health.

The J gene is TRBJ2-7, the V gene TRBV20-1; 11 nucleotides line up with TRBD2. The V and J ends lost 5 bases and 6 bases, in that order; junction bases with no gene match: 6. CDR3 length: 13 residues. Germline values: CDR1 DFQATT, CDR2 SNEGSKA (reference sequence). The CDR3 nucleotides read TGCAGTGCTCTAGCGGGAGGAGGGTGCGAGCAGTACTTC. It is translated as CSALAGGGCEQYF.

V gene TRBV4-1 combines with J gene TRBJ2-7; TRBD2 might be the D (5 bases). The V gene lost 2 bases and the J gene lost 9 bases, with 20 bases spanning the gap. Per germline, CDR1 MGHRA and CDR2 YSYEKL. The CDR3 spans 15 residues. CDR3 amino acids: CASSQIGRGGTVQYF. The CDR3, as DNA: TGCGCCAGCAGCCAAATAGGGCGTGGAGGTACAGTGCAGTACTTC.

The rearrangement joins TRBV20-1 to TRBJ2-1; tentatively, D is TRBD1 (6 bases). From germline, CDR1 is DFQATT and CDR2 SNEGSKA (reference sequence). Trimming pared 3 bases from V and 8 bases from J, leaving 20 bases between. CDR3 length equals 15 residues. CDR3 DNA: TGCAGTGCTAGCGTTGATCCGGGACATAACGATGAGCAGTTCTTC. As protein: CSASVDPGHNDEQFF.

As regards this clonotype: One end of the junction does not line up with germline, which may come from a read error. The CDR3 nucleotides read TGTGCCAGTAGTGTCAGACACGAAGGGAACACTGAAGCTTTCTTT. This sequence encodes CASSVRHEGNTEAFF. The rearrangement uses TRBV6-1 and TRBJ1-1, with D unclear. Germline V gene data show CDR1 as MNHNS and CDR2 as SASEGT. The CDR3 length is 15 residues.